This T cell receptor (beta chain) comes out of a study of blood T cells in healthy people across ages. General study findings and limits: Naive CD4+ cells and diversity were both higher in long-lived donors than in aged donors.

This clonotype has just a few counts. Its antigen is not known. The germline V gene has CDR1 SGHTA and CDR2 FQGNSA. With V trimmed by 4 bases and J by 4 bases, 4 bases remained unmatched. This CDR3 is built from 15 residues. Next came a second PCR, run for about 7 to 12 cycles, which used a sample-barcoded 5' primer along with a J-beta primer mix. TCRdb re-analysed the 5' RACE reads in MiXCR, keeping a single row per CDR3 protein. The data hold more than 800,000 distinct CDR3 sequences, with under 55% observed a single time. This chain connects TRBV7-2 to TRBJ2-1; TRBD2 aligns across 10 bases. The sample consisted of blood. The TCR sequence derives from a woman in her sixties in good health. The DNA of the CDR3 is TGTGCCAGCAGCTGGGGACTAGCGCTTTACAATGAGCAGTTCTTC. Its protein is CASSWGLALYNEQFF.